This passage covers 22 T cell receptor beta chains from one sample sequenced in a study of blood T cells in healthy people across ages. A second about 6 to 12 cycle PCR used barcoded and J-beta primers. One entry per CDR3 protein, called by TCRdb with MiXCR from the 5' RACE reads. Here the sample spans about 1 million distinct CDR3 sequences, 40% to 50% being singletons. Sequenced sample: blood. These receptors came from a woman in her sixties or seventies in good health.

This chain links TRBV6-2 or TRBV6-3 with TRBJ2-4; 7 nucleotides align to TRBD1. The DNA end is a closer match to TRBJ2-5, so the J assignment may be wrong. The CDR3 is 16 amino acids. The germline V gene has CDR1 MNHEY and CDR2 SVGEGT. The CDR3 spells CASSYLNRGRWETQYF. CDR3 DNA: TGTGCCAGCAGTTACCTAAACAGGGGCCGGTGGGAGACCCAGTACTTC.

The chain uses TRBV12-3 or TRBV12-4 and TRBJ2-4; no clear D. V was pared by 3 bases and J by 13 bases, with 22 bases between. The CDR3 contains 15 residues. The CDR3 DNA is TGTGCCAGCAGTTTGGCCGTCAGCGACCCTAACGGGCAGTACTTC. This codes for CASSLAVSDPNGQYF.

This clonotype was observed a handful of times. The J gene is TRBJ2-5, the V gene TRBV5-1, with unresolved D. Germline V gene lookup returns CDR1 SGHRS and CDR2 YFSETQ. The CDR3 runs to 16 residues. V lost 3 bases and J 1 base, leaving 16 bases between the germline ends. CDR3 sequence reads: CASSSTIKGPQETQYF. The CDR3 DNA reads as TGCGCCAGCAGCTCCACCATCAAGGGCCCCCAAGAGACCCAGTACTTC.

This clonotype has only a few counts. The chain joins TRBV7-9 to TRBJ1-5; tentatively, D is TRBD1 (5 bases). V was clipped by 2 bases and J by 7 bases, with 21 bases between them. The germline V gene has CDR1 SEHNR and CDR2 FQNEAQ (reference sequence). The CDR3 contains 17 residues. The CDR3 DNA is TGTGCCAGCAGCTTATCCTCTGGACAATCTATCAACCAGCCCCAGCATTTT. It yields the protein CASSLSSGQSINQPQHF.

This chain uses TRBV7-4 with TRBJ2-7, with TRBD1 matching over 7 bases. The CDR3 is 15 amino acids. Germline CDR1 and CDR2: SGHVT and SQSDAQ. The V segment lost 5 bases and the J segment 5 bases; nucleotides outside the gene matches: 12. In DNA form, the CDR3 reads TGTGCCAGCAGCCGTGACAGGGTTCGGGGTGACGAGCAGTACTTC. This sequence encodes CASSRDRVRGDEQYF. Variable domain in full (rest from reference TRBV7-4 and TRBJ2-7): GAGVSQSPRYKVAKRGRDVALRCDSISGHVTLYWYRQTLGQGSEVLTYSQSDAQRDKSGRPSGRFSAERPERSVSTLKIQRTEQGDSAVYLCASSRDRVRGDEQYFGPGTRLTVT.

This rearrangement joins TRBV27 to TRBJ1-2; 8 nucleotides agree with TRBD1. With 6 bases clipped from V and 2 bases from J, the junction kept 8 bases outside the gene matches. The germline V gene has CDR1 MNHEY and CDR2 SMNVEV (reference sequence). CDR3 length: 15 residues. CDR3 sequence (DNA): TGTGCCAGCAGCGGGACAGGAGAAGCAAACTATGGCTACACCTTC. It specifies CASSGTGEANYGYTF.

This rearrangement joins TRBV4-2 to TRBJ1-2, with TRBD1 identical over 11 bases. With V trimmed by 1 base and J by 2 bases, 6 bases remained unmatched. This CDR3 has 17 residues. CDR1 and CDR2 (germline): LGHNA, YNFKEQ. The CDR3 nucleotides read TGTGCCAGCAGCCAAGGGTCTGGGACAGGGGGGAACTATGGCTACACCTTC. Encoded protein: CASSQGSGTGGNYGYTF.

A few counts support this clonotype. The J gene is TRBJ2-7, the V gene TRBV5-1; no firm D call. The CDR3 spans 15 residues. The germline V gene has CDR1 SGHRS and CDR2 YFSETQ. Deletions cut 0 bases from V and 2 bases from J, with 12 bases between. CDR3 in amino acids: CASSLGSMGPYEQYF. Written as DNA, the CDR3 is TGCGCCAGCAGCTTGGGCTCTATGGGTCCCTACGAGCAGTACTTC.

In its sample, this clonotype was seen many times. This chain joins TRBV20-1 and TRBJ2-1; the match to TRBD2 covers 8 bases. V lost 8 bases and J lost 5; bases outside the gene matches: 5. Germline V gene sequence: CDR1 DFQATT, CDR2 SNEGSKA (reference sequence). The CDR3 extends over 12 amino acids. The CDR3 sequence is CSTGGAHNEQFF. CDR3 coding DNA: TGCAGTACGGGAGGGGCGCACAATGAGCAGTTCTTC.

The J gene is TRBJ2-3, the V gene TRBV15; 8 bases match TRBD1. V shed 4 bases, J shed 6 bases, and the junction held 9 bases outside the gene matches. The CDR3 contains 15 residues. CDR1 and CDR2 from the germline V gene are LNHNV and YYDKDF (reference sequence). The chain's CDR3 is CATSNERTGRDTQYF. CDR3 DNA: TGTGCCACCAGCAACGAACGGACAGGGAGGGATACGCAGTATTTT. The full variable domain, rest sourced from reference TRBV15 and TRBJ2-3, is DAMVIQNPRYQVTQFGKPVTLSCSQTLNHNVMYWYQQKSSQAPKLLFHYYDKDFNNEADTPDNFQSRRPNTSFCFLDIRSPGLGDTAMYLCATSNERTGRDTQYFGPGTRLTVL.

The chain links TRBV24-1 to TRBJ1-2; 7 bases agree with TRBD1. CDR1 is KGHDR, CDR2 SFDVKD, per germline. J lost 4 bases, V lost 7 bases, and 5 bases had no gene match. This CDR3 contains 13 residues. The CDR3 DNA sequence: TGTGCCACCAGCACCGCAGGGGGCTATGGCTACACCTTC. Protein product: CATSTAGGYGYTF.

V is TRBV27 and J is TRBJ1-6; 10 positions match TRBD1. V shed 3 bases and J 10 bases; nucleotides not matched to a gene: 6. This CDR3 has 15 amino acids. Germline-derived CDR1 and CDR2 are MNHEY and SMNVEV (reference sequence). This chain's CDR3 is CASSFLDRGLSPLHF. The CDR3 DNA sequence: TGTGCCAGCAGTTTTCTGGACAGGGGGTTGTCACCCCTCCACTTT.

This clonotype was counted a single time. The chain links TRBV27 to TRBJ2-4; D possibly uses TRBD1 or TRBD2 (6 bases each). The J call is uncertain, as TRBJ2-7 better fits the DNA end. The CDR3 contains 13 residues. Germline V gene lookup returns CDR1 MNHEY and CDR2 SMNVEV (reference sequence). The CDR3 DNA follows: TGTGCCAGCAGCTGGGGGGCGAAGGGCGAGCAGTACTTC. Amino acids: CASSWGAKGEQYF.

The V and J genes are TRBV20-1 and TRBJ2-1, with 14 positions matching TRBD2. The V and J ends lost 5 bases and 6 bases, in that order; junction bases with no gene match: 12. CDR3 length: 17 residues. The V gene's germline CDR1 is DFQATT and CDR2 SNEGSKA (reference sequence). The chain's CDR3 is CSAFIPPGLAGVNEQFF. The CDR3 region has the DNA TGCAGTGCTTTTATTCCACCGGGACTAGCGGGGGTCAATGAGCAGTTCTTC.

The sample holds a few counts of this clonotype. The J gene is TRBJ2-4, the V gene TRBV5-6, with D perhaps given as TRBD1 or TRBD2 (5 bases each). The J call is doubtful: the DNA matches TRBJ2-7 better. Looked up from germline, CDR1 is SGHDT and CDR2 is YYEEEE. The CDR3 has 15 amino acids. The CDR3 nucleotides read TGTGCCAGCAGCCAAGTAGGGCAGGGAGAAGACGAGCAGTACTTC. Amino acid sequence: CASSQVGQGEDEQYF.

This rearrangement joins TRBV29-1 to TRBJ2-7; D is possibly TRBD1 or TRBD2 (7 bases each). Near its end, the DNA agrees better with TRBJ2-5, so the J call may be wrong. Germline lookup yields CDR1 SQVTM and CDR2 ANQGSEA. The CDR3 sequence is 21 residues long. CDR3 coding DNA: TGCAGCGTTACCCATTTGGTTTCAAACAGGGGAAGGGCGGGAGTGAAGGAGACCCAGTACTTC. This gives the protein CSVTHLVSNRGRAGVKETQYF.

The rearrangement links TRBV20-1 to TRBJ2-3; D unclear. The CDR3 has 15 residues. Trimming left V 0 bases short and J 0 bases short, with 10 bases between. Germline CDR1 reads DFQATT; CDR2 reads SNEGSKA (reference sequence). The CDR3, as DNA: TGCAGTGCTAGAGACCACGGGTCTAGCACAGATACGCAGTATTTT. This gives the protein CSARDHGSSTDTQYF.

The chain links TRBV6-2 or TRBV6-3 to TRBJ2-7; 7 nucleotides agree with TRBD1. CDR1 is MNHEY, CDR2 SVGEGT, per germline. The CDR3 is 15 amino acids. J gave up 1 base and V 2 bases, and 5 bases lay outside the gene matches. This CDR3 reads CASSYRDSPSYEQYF. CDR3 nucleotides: TGTGCCAGCAGTTACAGGGACAGCCCTTCCTACGAGCAGTACTTC.

The CDR3 bases are TGCAGTGCTAGGAGTCCAAAATCTAGCGGGAGGATATACGAGCAGTACTTC. This gives the protein CSARSPKSSGRIYEQYF. The V call is TRBV20-1, the J call TRBJ2-4, with 11 bases fitting TRBD2. The DNA end lines up better with TRBJ2-7; the J call may be wrong. Germline CDR1 reads DFQATT; CDR2 reads SNEGSKA (reference sequence). The CDR3 runs 17 residues.

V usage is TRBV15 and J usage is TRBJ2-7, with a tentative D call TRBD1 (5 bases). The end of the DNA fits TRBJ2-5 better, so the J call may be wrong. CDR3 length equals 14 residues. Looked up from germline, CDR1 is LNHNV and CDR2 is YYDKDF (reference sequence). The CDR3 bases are TGTGCCACCAGCAGAGATATCAGGCAGGGGACCCAGTACTTC. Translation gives CATSRDIRQGTQYF.

The CDR3 nucleotides read TGTGCCAGCACCACCTCCGGCAGGGCGGGGAATTCACCCCTCCACTTT. This gives the protein CASTTSGRAGNSPLHF. The rearrangement joins TRBV28 to TRBJ1-6; possible D gene TRBD1, 5 bases. Trimming took off 7 bases at V and 7 bases at J, with 20 bases between the two ends. The CDR3 extends over 16 amino acids. The V gene's germline CDR1 is MDHEN and CDR2 SYDVKM.

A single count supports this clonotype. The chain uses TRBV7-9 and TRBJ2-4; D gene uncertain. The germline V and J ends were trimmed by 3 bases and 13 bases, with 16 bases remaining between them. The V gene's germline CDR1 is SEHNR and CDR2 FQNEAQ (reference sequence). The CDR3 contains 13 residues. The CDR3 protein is CASSFSGKYVQYF. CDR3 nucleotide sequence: TGTGCCAGCAGCTTCTCAGGAAAGTACGTGCAGTACTTC.